Listed here are 14 T cell receptor beta chains from one sample, sequenced in a study of tumor and adjacent non-tumor tissue in lung cancer. Three rounds of nested PCR, following a modified ARM-PCR protocol, produced the TCRbeta library. Using its own MiXCR run on the multiplex PCR reads, TCRdb lists one record per CDR3 protein. In the table there are under 100,000 distinct CDR3 sequences, 61% of which are singletons. This sample's RNA came from whole unsorted tissue. Sequenced: lung tumor tissue. These receptors were taken from a man aged 65-85 years with non-small cell lung cancer.

The sample holds many counts of this clonotype. The V gene is TRBV12-3 or TRBV12-4, the J gene TRBJ2-3; 10 bases align to TRBD2. The CDR3 totals 21 residues. The ends lost 4 bases at V and 3 bases at J; junction bases unmatched: 22. The CDR3 reads CASSSRGLAGASFRITDTQYF. CDR3 bases: TGTGCCAGCAGTTCTAGAGGGCTAGCGGGAGCAAGCTTTAGAATTACAGATACGCAGTATTTT.

In its sample, this clonotype was seen many times. The chain couples TRBV10-3 to TRBJ2-5; TRBD1 aligns across 9 bases. Trimming took 5 bases from V and 3 from J; bases not matched to a gene: 4. This CDR3 has 14 residues. Germline V lookup: CDR1 ENHRY, CDR2 SYGVKD. The CDR3 is CAISPGTGKETQYF. The DNA for the CDR3 is TGTGCCATCAGTCCCGGGACAGGGAAAGAGACCCAGTACTTC.

This clonotype was detected ten times or more. The chain has TRBV4-1 and TRBJ2-7; D gene uncertain. CDR3 length: 16 residues. Germline CDR1 reads MGHRA; CDR2 reads YSYEKL. V lost 4 bases and J 1 base, leaving 17 bases between the germline ends. DNA of the CDR3: TGCGCCAGCAGCCCAAAGGGCAAGATGAGTTCCTACGAGCAGTACTTC. This encodes CASSPKGKMSSYEQYF.

The rearrangement links TRBV18 to TRBJ2-1; maybe TRBD1 (5 bases). This CDR3 is 12 amino acids long. The V gene's germline CDR1 is KGHSH and CDR2 LQKENI. V was trimmed by 6 bases and J by 7 bases, leaving 10 bases between them. The CDR3 region has the DNA TGTGCCAGCTCCGGACATGGGAATGAGCAGTTCTTC. Protein sequence: CASSGHGNEQFF.

The rearrangement links TRBV6-2 or TRBV6-3 to TRBJ1-5; TRBD1 matches at 10 bases. There are 14 residues in the CDR3. Germline loops: CDR1 MNHEY, CDR2 SVGEGT. After removal of 9 bases from V and 5 bases from J, the junction contained 7 bases not matched to a gene. CDR3 loop: CASSLTGGDQPQHF. CDR3 DNA sequence: TGTGCCAGTAGCTTGACAGGGGGCGATCAGCCCCAGCATTTT.

About this clonotype: At one end, the junction sequence differs from germline, possibly due to a read error. The rearrangement uses TRBV10-3 and TRBJ1-5; D gene unclear. The CDR3 length is 15 residues. Looked up from germline, CDR1 is ENHRY and CDR2 is SYGVKD. CDR3 sequence reads: CANSELLGSNQPQHF. Written as DNA, the CDR3 is TGTGCCAACAGTGAGTTGCTAGGCAGCAATCAGCCCCAGCATTTT.

This clonotype was picked up many times. The chain employs TRBV5-1 and TRBJ2-1; 8 bases agree with TRBD2. V dropped 0 bases and J dropped 10; count of bases not matched to a gene: 12. CDR1 SGHRS and CDR2 YFSETQ come from the germline V gene. CDR3 size: 16 residues. CDR3 nucleotides: TGCGCCAGCAGCTTGGGGGGAACTAGCGGAGAAAGGGAGCAGTTCTTC. Its protein is CASSLGGTSGEREQFF.

This clonotype was detected a few times. The genes are TRBV28 and TRBJ2-2, with D possibly matching TRBD1 (5 bases). The germline gives CDR1 MDHEN, CDR2 SYDVKM. The CDR3 loop spans 17 amino acids. Trimming pared 5 bases from V and 4 bases from J, leaving 20 bases between. CDR3 protein: CASSTTTEIRITGELFF. The CDR3 bases are TGTGCCAGCAGTACCACGACAGAGATAAGAATCACCGGGGAGCTGTTTTTT.

This clonotype was recorded at least ten times. The chain employs TRBV14 and TRBJ1-6; no reliable D call. Germline CDR1 and CDR2: SGHDN and FVKESK. Trimming shortened V by 0 bases and J by 13 bases, and 10 bases separated the two germline ends. The CDR3 length is 13 residues. The CDR3 here is CASSQDSRPPLHF. The CDR3 bases are TGTGCCAGCAGCCAAGATTCTAGGCCGCCCCTCCACTTT.

Notes on this clonotype: The junction does not match germline at one end; this may be a read error. The gene calls are TRBV20-1 and TRBJ2-7, with unresolved D. The germline CDR1 and CDR2 sequences are DFQATT and SNEGSKA (reference sequence). The CDR3 is 13 residues long. The CDR3 sequence is CSVQGSSAYDQYF. In nucleotides, the CDR3 is TGCAGTGTCCAAGGTAGCTCAGCCTACGACCAGTACTTC.

About this clonotype: One end of the junction varies from germline; a read error may be responsible. The chain uses TRBV4-1 and TRBJ1-6; possible D gene TRBD1, 6 bases. Looked up from germline, CDR1 is MGHRA and CDR2 is YSYEKL. The CDR3 contains 14 residues. CDR3 protein: CASGQGGRGSALHF. The DNA for the CDR3 is TGCGCCAGCGGCCAAGGGGGTCGGGGTTCAGCACTCCACTTT.

This clonotype was detected ten times or more. The chain combines TRBV7-9 with TRBJ1-3; no clear D. V shed 0 bases and J shed 8 bases, with 2 bases lying between them. CDR1 is SEHNR and CDR2 is FQNEAQ in the germline V gene (reference sequence). This CDR3 is built from 11 residues. CDR3 DNA sequence: TGTGCCAGCAGCTTAGCCTACACCATATATTTT. It yields the protein CASSLAYTIYF.

This clonotype turned up a few times. The V call is TRBV11-1, the J call TRBJ2-1; maybe TRBD1 (5 bases). The CDR3 is 16 residues long. Germline V gene data show CDR1 as SGHAT and CDR2 as FQDESV (reference sequence). V lost 6 bases and J 11 bases, leaving 26 bases between the germline ends. CDR3 DNA: TGTGCCAGCAGTCAAGCTGGGGCCGTTAGTCGCGGCAAGCAGTTCTTC. Translated, it gives CASSQAGAVSRGKQFF.

This clonotype was counted ten times or more. The V and J genes are TRBV6-1 and TRBJ1-2; 9 bases are shared with TRBD1. This CDR3 spans 13 amino acids. V was clipped by 6 bases and J by 4 bases; unmatched bases: 3. Germline lookup yields CDR1 MNHNS and CDR2 SASEGT. In nucleotides, the CDR3 is TGTGCCAGCAGCCAGACAGGGGGCTATGGCTACACCTTC. It codes for CASSQTGGYGYTF.